The rows below give T cell receptor beta chains drawn from one sample of a study of blood T cell repertoires in COVID-19. TCRdb keeps only in-frame clones here, not all; method: immunoSEQ multiplex PCR. The sample has about 65,000 clones, 65% to 90% seen once. Sequencing was done on a sample of peripheral blood. These receptors were taken from a man aged 45-60 years with COVID-19, enrolled during active disease. CDR3s include the opening cysteine and the closing phenylalanine or tryptophan. Each record gives: CDR3 protein, J gene, V gene, clone size. A clone size is listed for some rows: how often the clone was seen (once, few, many), or a class if it is expanded.

CDR3: CASSPLGAESYEQYF
J: TRBJ2-7
V: TRBV4-2
size: .

CDR3: CASSLASSGWQETQYF
J: TRBJ2-5
V: TRBV7-9
size: .

CDR3: CASSSSDRSGSYEQYF
J: TRBJ2-7
V: TRBV7-9
size: .

CDR3: CASSFNLNTEAFF
J: TRBJ1-1
V: TRBV14
size: .

CDR3: CASSLAGGFNEQFF
J: TRBJ2-1
V: TRBV9
size: once

CDR3: CASRTSGQGVHEQFF
J: TRBJ2-1
V: TRBV6-6
size: .

CDR3: CASSAGLAGGAYNEQFF
J: TRBJ2-1
V: TRBV9
size: .

CDR3: CASSIAADTQYF
J: TRBJ2-3
V: TRBV19
size: once

CDR3: CASSNSGAPDTQYF
J: TRBJ2-3
V: TRBV19
size: once

CDR3: CASSPRAGQGNTEAFF
J: TRBJ1-1
V: TRBV5-1
size: .

CDR3: CASSREGSSYNEQFF
J: TRBJ2-1
V: TRBV5-1
size: .

CDR3: CASSLGGSNQPQHF
J: TRBJ1-5
V: TRBV11-2
size: few

CDR3: CASSPRGGASTEAFF
J: TRBJ1-1
V: TRBV7-3
size: .

CDR3: CASRSHIEAFF
J: TRBJ1-1
V: TRBV27
size: once

CDR3: CASTGSLSGFNEKLFF
J: TRBJ1-4
V: TRBV28
size: .

CDR3: CASRAGTGLYEQYF
J: TRBJ2-7
V: TRBV5-1
size: .

CDR3: CASSLVPQGLTFF
J: TRBJ1-1
V: TRBV7-9
size: .

CDR3: CASSTPQTGRRYNEQFF
J: TRBJ2-1
V: TRBV27
size: .

CDR3: CASSTTRYEQYF
J: TRBJ2-7
V: TRBV5-8
size: .

CDR3: CASTFRSTGELFF
J: TRBJ2-2
V: TRBV6-6
size: .

CDR3: CASSYSGDRYEQYF
J: TRBJ2-7
V: TRBV6-2/TRBV6-3
size: .

CDR3: CSVVTQYEQYF
J: TRBJ2-7
V: TRBV29-1
size: .

CDR3: CASSLTNGDEQYF
J: TRBJ2-7
V: TRBV7-3
size: .

CDR3: CASSESRTAYEQYF
J: TRBJ2-7
V: TRBV10-1
size: once

CDR3: CASRGHHDNEKLFF
J: TRBJ1-4
V: TRBV19
size: .

CDR3: CASSPGGAYQPQHF
J: TRBJ1-5
V: TRBV5-1
size: once

CDR3: CASSEGLAGVYNEQFF
J: TRBJ2-1
V: TRBV9
size: .